These T cell receptor beta chains were read from a single sample in a study of blood T cell repertoires in COVID-19. The data were produced by immunoSEQ multiplex PCR, yet TCRdb's version contains in-frame clones alone and is incomplete. The table includes roughly 350,000 clones, about 90% detected once. Sequencing was done on a sample of peripheral blood. The receptors were gathered from a woman aged 45-65 years with COVID-19, enrolled during active disease. Each CDR3 is given with its conserved first and last residue. D genes are given only for firm matches. Clone size is stated in some rows and not others, as once, few, many or a class when expanded.

abundance	d_gene	v_gene	j_gene	CDR3aa	CDR3nt
NA	NA	TRBV2	TRBJ2-7	CASTRDTFYEQYF	TGTGCCAGCACCCGGGACACCTTCTACGAGCAGTACTTC
NA	TRBD2	TRBV5-1	TRBJ2-3	CASSHLGIPGTNRDTQYF	TGCGCCAGCAGCCATCTGGGGATCCCTGGGACTAACAGGGATACGCAGTATTTT
NA	NA	TRBV6-5	TRBJ1-2	CAMRESGQRYGYTF	TGTGCCATGCGTGAAAGTGGACAGCGTTATGGCTACACCTTC
NA	NA	TRBV23-1	TRBJ1-2	CASSQQPGFYGYTF	TGCGCCAGCAGTCAGCAGCCCGGGTTTTATGGCTACACCTTC
NA	NA	TRBV4-3	TRBJ1-5	CASSQAFTGSNQPQHF	TGCGCCAGCAGCCAAGCCTTTACAGGGAGCAATCAGCCCCAGCATTTT
NA	NA	TRBV27	TRBJ1-5	CASRVKQGHEQPQHF	TGTGCCAGCAGAGTAAAACAGGGCCACGAACAGCCCCAGCATTTT
NA	TRBD1	TRBV6-6	TRBJ2-7	CASRLGTGGTYEQYF	TGTGCCAGCAGGCTCGGGACAGGGGGTACCTACGAGCAGTACTTC
NA	NA	TRBV5-4	TRBJ2-7	CASSLIGALNEQYF	TGTGCCAGCAGCTTGATAGGGGCTCTAAACGAGCAGTACTTC
NA	NA	TRBV7-9	TRBJ1-1	CASSLLRWQATNTEAFF	TGTGCCAGCAGCTTACTACGATGGCAGGCTACGAACACTGAAGCTTTCTTT
NA	TRBD2	TRBV15	TRBJ2-6	CATSQRTSGRGRGANVLTF	TGTGCCACCAGCCAACGGACTAGCGGGAGGGGGAGAGGGGCCAACGTCCTGACTTTC
NA	TRBD2	TRBV30	TRBJ2-1	CACRPWGSGGTSGRMVNEQFF	TGTGCCTGCCGTCCTTGGGGGTCAGGGGGCACTAGCGGGAGGATGGTCAATGAGCAGTTCTTC
NA	NA	TRBV10-3	TRBJ1-1	CAISEYETGAFF	TGTGCCATCAGTGAGTATGAGACCGGGGCTTTCTTT
NA	TRBD1	TRBV10-1	TRBJ2-7	CASSNSTGSYEQYF	TGCGCCAGCTCCAATTCGACAGGGTCCTACGAGCAGTACTTC
NA	NA	TRBV15	TRBJ2-6	CATSRSTSTGANVLTF	TGTGCCACCAGCAGATCAACTAGCACTGGGGCCAACGTCCTGACTTTC
NA	TRBD1	TRBV11-3	TRBJ2-2	CASSPPRQGRPTGELFF	TGTGCCAGCAGCCCCCCCCGACAGGGGCGACCCACCGGGGAGCTGTTTTTT
once	TRBD2	TRBV7-2	TRBJ2-7	CASSLLSTSGTPEQYF	TGTGCCAGCAGCTTATTATCGACTAGCGGGACCCCTGAGCAGTACTTC
NA	NA	TRBV19	TRBJ1-1	CASSPRTAGDTEAFF	TGTGCCAGTAGCCCCCGGACAGCCGGGGACACTGAAGCTTTCTTT
NA	NA	TRBV18	TRBJ1-1	CASSPTGTMNTEAFF	TGTGCCAGCTCACCCACCGGGACAATGAACACTGAAGCTTTCTTT
NA	NA	TRBV30	TRBJ2-3	CAWSQGGDTQYF	TGTGCCTGGAGTCAAGGAGGGGATACGCAGTATTTT
NA	NA	TRBV19	TRBJ1-1	CASRWGVMNTEAFF	TGTGCCAGTAGATGGGGGGTCATGAACACTGAAGCTTTCTTT
NA	TRBD1	TRBV6-5	TRBJ1-2	CASRQQGGYTF	TGTGCCAGCAGGCAACAGGGGGGCTACACCTTC
once	NA	TRBV27	TRBJ2-7	CASSLHQGSYKGEQYF	TGTGCCAGCAGTCTCCACCAGGGGTCCTACAAGGGGGAGCAGTACTTC
NA	TRBD2	TRBV4-1	TRBJ2-7	CASSQDIGGAEQYF	TGCGCCAGCAGCCAAGATATCGGGGGGGCGGAGCAGTACTTC
NA	NA	TRBV28	TRBJ1-2	CASSYSFNYGYTF	TGTGCCAGCAGTTACAGTTTTAACTATGGCTACACCTTC
NA	NA	TRBV6-5	TRBJ2-7	CASSSLRGSRYEQYF	TGTGCCAGCAGTTCTCTCAGGGGAAGTCGCTACGAGCAGTACTTC
NA	TRBD1	TRBV5-1	TRBJ1-4	CASSPDRGRDEKLFF	TGCGCCAGCAGCCCCGACAGGGGGAGAGACGAAAAACTGTTTTTT
NA	NA	TRBV2	TRBJ2-7	CASSIYYEQYF	TGTGCCAGCAGCATCTACTACGAGCAGTACTTC
NA	NA	TRBV7-9	TRBJ1-1	CASSLLSGAEAFF	TGTGCCAGCAGCTTATTGTCAGGGGCTGAAGCTTTCTTT
once	NA	TRBV11-2	TRBJ2-4	CASSLPPRTEGVVIQYF	TGTGCCAGCAGCTTGCCGCCCAGGACAGAGGGTGTAGTCATTCAGTACTTC
NA	NA	TRBV18	TRBJ2-2	CASSPPLATNTGELFF	TGTGCCAGCTCACCACCGTTAGCAACGAACACCGGGGAGCTGTTTTTT
NA	NA	TRBV3-1/TRBV3-2	TRBJ1-3	CASSQDYSSGNTIYF	TGTGCCAGCAGCCAAGATTACAGCTCTGGAAACACCATATATTTT
NA	NA	TRBV12-3/TRBV12-4	TRBJ2-1	CASSFSGYEQFF	TGTGCCAGCAGTTTTTCGGGGTATGAGCAGTTCTTC
once	TRBD2	TRBV4-1	TRBJ2-3	CASSGRASGSTGGTDTQYF	TGCGCCAGCAGTGGGAGGGCTAGCGGGAGTACGGGAGGCACAGATACGCAGTATTTT
NA	TRBD2	TRBV5-1	TRBJ2-1	CASTGLASYNEQFF	TGCGCCAGCACCGGACTAGCGAGTTACAATGAGCAGTTCTTC
NA	NA	TRBV3-1/TRBV3-2	TRBJ2-7	CASSHSYSYEQYF	TGTGCCAGCAGCCACTCCTACTCCTACGAGCAGTACTTC
NA	NA	TRBV5-1	TRBJ2-1	CASSTGTQQFF	TGCGCCAGCAGCACTGGGACTCAGCAGTTCTTC
NA	NA	TRBV7-8	TRBJ1-1	CASSPQGTEAFF	TGTGCCAGCAGCCCCCAGGGCACTGAAGCTTTCTTT
NA	NA	TRBV11-3	TRBJ2-7	CASSLVFSRDLPYEQYF	TGTGCCAGCAGCTTAGTCTTTTCCCGGGATTTACCGTACGAGCAGTACTTC
NA	NA	TRBV19	TRBJ2-7	CASSTRVARSREQYF	TGTGCCAGTAGTACCCGGGTAGCGAGAAGTCGGGAGCAGTACTTC
NA	NA	TRBV18	TRBJ2-5	CASSDSQETQYF	TGTGCCAGCTCGGACAGCCAAGAGACCCAGTACTTC
NA	TRBD1	TRBV3-1/TRBV3-2	TRBJ2-1	CASSQRPGQYDNEQFF	TGTGCCAGCAGCCAAAGACCGGGACAGTACGACAATGAGCAGTTCTTC
NA	TRBD2	TRBV7-2	TRBJ2-4	CASKLDRTSGSMCIQYF	TGTGCCAGCAAATTAGACAGGACTAGCGGGAGTATGTGCATTCAGTACTTC
NA	NA	TRBV6-5	TRBJ1-1	CASSKAANTEAFF	TGTGCCAGCTCAAAGGCGGCAAACACTGAAGCTTTCTTT
NA	TRBD1	TRBV2	TRBJ2-7	CARSGTGVYEQYF	TGTGCCAGGAGCGGGACAGGGGTCTACGAGCAGTACTTC
NA	NA	TRBV5-1	TRBJ2-2	CASRMGSANTGELFF	TGCGCCAGCAGAATGGGGAGCGCGAACACCGGGGAGCTGTTTTTT
NA	NA	TRBV29-1	TRBJ1-2	CSVGGTPGYTF	TGCAGCGTTGGAGGCACTCCTGGCTACACCTTC
NA	NA	TRBV7-2	TRBJ2-7	CASRTGADLDYEQYF	TGTGCCAGCAGGACTGGGGCAGATCTAGACTACGAGCAGTACTTC
NA	TRBD1	TRBV5-4	TRBJ2-7	CASSIDRTGSALYEQYF	TGTGCCAGCAGCATCGACCGGACAGGGTCTGCCCTCTACGAGCAGTACTTC
once	TRBD1	TRBV11-2	TRBJ2-1	CASSSLGTGDYNEQFF	TGTGCCAGCAGCTCCCTGGGAACAGGGGACTACAATGAGCAGTTCTTC
NA	TRBD2	TRBV29-1	TRBJ2-1	CSVEEPGGGNEQFF	TGCAGCGTTGAAGAGCCGGGAGGAGGCAATGAGCAGTTCTTC
NA	TRBD1	TRBV29-1	TRBJ1-2	CSATDRVDYGYTF	TGCAGCGCCACCGACAGGGTAGACTATGGCTACACCTTC
NA	TRBD1	TRBV24-1	TRBJ2-5	CATSDLIQGARGKETQYF	TGTGCCACCAGTGATCTAATACAGGGGGCGCGTGGCAAAGAGACCCAGTACTTC
few	NA	TRBV5-1	TRBJ2-2	CASSLDRVDGELFF	TGCGCCAGCAGCTTGGACAGGGTTGACGGGGAGCTGTTTTTT
NA	TRBD1	TRBV10-3	TRBJ2-3	CAISGSGQDIDTQYF	TGTGCCATCAGTGGGTCGGGACAGGATATAGATACGCAGTATTTT
once	NA	TRBV5-1	TRBJ2-3	CASFSSTDTQYF	TGCGCCAGCTTTAGTAGCACAGATACGCAGTATTTT
NA	TRBD1	TRBV19	TRBJ1-2	CASSPGQGNYGYTF	TGTGCCAGTAGTCCGGGACAGGGTAACTATGGCTACACCTTC
NA	TRBD2	TRBV27	TRBJ2-1	CASSLTTSGYYNEQFF	TGTGCCAGCAGTTTAACGACTAGCGGATACTATAATGAGCAGTTCTTC
NA	NA	TRBV7-3	TRBJ2-1	CASSSPRGTSSYNEQFF	TGTGCCAGCAGCTCCCCACGGGGGACCAGCTCCTACAATGAGCAGTTCTTC
NA	NA	TRBV27	TRBJ1-5	CASSRGGPRNQPQHF	TGTGCCAGCAGCCGGGGAGGACCTAGGAATCAGCCCCAGCATTTT